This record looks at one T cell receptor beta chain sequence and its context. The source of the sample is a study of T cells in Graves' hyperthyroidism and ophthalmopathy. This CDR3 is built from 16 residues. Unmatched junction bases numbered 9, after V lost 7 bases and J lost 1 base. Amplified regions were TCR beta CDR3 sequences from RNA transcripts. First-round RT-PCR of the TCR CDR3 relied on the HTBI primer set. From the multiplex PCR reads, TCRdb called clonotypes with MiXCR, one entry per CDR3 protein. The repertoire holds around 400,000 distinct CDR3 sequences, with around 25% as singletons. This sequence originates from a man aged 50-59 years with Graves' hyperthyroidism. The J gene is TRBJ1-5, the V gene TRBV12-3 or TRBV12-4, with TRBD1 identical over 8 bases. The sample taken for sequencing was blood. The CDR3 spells CASNPSGGRSNQPQHF. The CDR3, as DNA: TGTGCCAGCAACCCTTCAGGGGGCAGGAGCAATCAGCCCCAGCATTTT.